These 19 T cell receptor beta chains share one sample of origin, sequenced in a study of cytomegalovirus exposure and HLA in healthy donors (dated by TCRdb to about 2017). The library was made by the immunoSEQ multiplex PCR assay. For the multiplex PCR, a mixture combining 60 forward primers for TCR Vbeta segments and 13 reverse primers for TCR Jbeta segments was used. TCRdb stores this immuneACCESS table with in-frame sequences only. Part of the clones is absent; in the studies checked, under half of the shortfall reflects unresolved V genes, and no reason is known for the rest. Across this sample there are roughly 100,000 clones, with approximately 76% seen only once. The ten most abundant clones make up over 15% of the sample. Sequencing was done on a sample of PBMCs. Receptors originate from a woman in her fifties or sixties in good health and CMV-seropositive.

The V gene is TRBV7-9, the J gene TRBJ2-7, with D perhaps matching TRBD2 (5 bases). With 3 bases removed from V and 2 bases from J, the gap between germline ends came to 11 bases. Per the germline V gene, CDR1 is SEHNR and CDR2 is FQNEAQ (reference sequence). CDR3 length: 14 amino acids. Here the CDR3 reads CASSFVRDPYEQYF. The CDR3 nucleotides are TGTGCCAGCAGCTTCGTCCGGGATCCCTACGAGCAGTACTTC.

The chain employs TRBV10-2 and TRBJ1-6, with D possibly matching TRBD1 (6 bases). Trimming left V 6 bases short and J 6 bases short, with 6 bases between. CDR1 and CDR2 (germline): WSHSY, SAAADI. CDR3 length equals 12 residues. For the CDR3, the DNA is TGCGCCAGCAGGGACAGTAATTCACCCCTCCACTTT. Translating it yields CASRDSNSPLHF.

This clone came up once. This chain links TRBV7-6 with TRBJ2-6; no firm D call. The CDR3 runs to 15 residues. V was trimmed by 3 bases and J by 1 base, leaving 7 bases between them. Per germline, CDR1 SGHVS and CDR2 FNYEAQ. The CDR3 region is CASSFPLSGANVLTF. CDR3 coding DNA: TGTGCCAGCAGCTTCCCTCTTTCTGGGGCCAACGTCCTGACTTTC.

The V and J genes are TRBV7-9 and TRBJ2-7, with D maybe TRBD1 (6 bases). The CDR3 is made up of 14 amino acids. In germline, CDR1 is SEHNR, CDR2 FQNEAQ (reference sequence). V was cut by 1 base and J by 2 bases, with 9 bases left in between. CDR3 amino acids: CASSLGTAPYEQYF. CDR3 in DNA: TGTGCCAGCAGCTTAGGGACAGCACCCTACGAGCAGTACTTC.

This clone was recorded a few times. The chain recombines TRBV6-4 with TRBJ1-5, with a possible D match to TRBD1 (5 bases). V was trimmed by 4 bases and J by 4 bases, leaving 8 bases between them. The CDR3 is 13 amino acids. CDR1 is MRHNA, CDR2 SNTAGT, per germline. The CDR3 protein is CASSARANQPQHF. The CDR3 region has the DNA TGTGCCAGCAGTGCCAGGGCAAATCAGCCCCAGCATTTT.

This chain uses TRBV2 with TRBJ2-1; TRBD2 is a possible D gene (6 bases). Trimming cost V 4 bases and J 2 bases, with 12 bases left between them. CDR1 is SNHLY and CDR2 is FYNNEI in the germline V gene. The CDR3 is made up of 15 amino acids. This CDR3 is CASSGLGPAYNEQFF. CDR3 DNA sequence: TGTGCCAGCAGTGGACTAGGCCCCGCCTACAATGAGCAGTTCTTC. Full variable domain (rest looked up from reference TRBV2 and TRBJ2-1): EPEVTQTPSHQVTQMGQEVILRCVPISNHLYFYWYRQILGQKVEFLVSFYNNEISEKSEIFDDQFSVERPDGSNFTLKIRSTKLEDSAMYFCASSGLGPAYNEQFFGPGTRLTVL.

This chain links TRBV18 with TRBJ2-2; possible D gene TRBD1, 5 bases. Germline V gene lookup returns CDR1 KGHSH and CDR2 LQKENI. Trimming took 6 bases from V and 4 from J, leaving 15 bases between them. The CDR3 is 15 amino acids. Here the CDR3 DNA reads TGTGCCAGCTCCCCGGGCAGGGCGGCCACCGGGGAGCTGTTTTTT. It yields the protein CASSPGRAATGELFF.

This clone has a single count. The gene calls are TRBV13 and TRBJ1-1; 9 nucleotides align to TRBD1. This CDR3 is built from 16 residues. The J segment lost 4 bases and the V segment lost 5 bases, leaving 11 bases of the junction unmatched. Per the germline V gene, CDR1 is PRHDT and CDR2 is FYEKMQ (reference sequence). CDR3 protein: CASSNQQGALLTEAFF. Here the CDR3 DNA reads TGTGCCAGCAGCAACCAACAGGGGGCGCTTCTCACTGAAGCTTTCTTT.

The chain joins TRBV11-2 to TRBJ2-3, with TRBD2 matching 9 bases. The CDR3 covers 13 residues. V was clipped by 9 bases and J by 6 bases; unmatched bases: 7. Germline V gives CDR1 SGHAT, CDR2 FQNNGV. DNA for the CDR3: TGTGCCAGACCTAGCGGGAATGGCGATACGCAGTATTTT. The encoded protein is CARPSGNGDTQYF.

The rearrangement joins TRBV15 to TRBJ2-7; tentatively, D is TRBD1 (6 bases). Germline values: CDR1 LNHNV, CDR2 YYDKDF (reference sequence). V was pared by 3 bases and J by 6 bases, with 15 bases between. The CDR3 extends over 14 amino acids. CDR3 amino acids: CATSSRAQGREQYF. Here the CDR3 DNA reads TGTGCCACCAGCAGCCGAGCACAGGGTCGCGAGCAGTACTTC.

The genes are TRBV5-1 and TRBJ2-3; 9 bases map to TRBD2. Germline V gene lookup returns CDR1 SGHRS and CDR2 YFSETQ. With 3 bases clipped from V and 2 bases from J, the junction kept 4 bases outside the gene matches. The CDR3 totals 15 residues. The CDR3 nucleotides read TGCGCCAGCAGCTCTAGCGGGACAGCCACAGATACGCAGTATTTT. It translates to CASSSSGTATDTQYF.

The chain employs TRBV11-3 and TRBJ2-2; D is ambiguous. Germline-derived CDR1 and CDR2 are SGHNT and YENEEA. The CDR3 totals 15 residues. V gave up 3 bases and J gave up 0 bases, with 8 bases separating them. The CDR3 loop reads CASSLRVANTGELFF. Here the CDR3 DNA reads TGTGCCAGCAGCTTGAGAGTGGCGAACACCGGGGAGCTGTTTTTT.

The chain joins TRBV18 to TRBJ1-5; D perhaps matches TRBD1 (5 bases). The CDR3 runs to 15 residues. The germline CDR1 and CDR2 sequences are KGHSH and LQKENI. V gave up 6 bases and J gave up 4 bases, with 16 bases separating them. The CDR3 spells CASSLGTGGNQPQHF. Here the CDR3 DNA reads TGTGCCAGCTCCCTTGGGACGGGAGGGAATCAGCCCCAGCATTTT.

The J gene is TRBJ2-7, the V gene TRBV6-5; 8 bases match TRBD1. The CDR3 spans 13 residues. Germline V gene sequence: CDR1 MNHEY, CDR2 SVGAGI. After removal of 6 bases from V and 3 bases from J, the junction contained 4 bases not matched to a gene. As DNA, the CDR3 is TGTGCCAGCAGGGCGACAGGGGACTACGAGCAGTACTTC. Translated, it gives CASRATGDYEQYF.

The rearrangement links TRBV6-1 to TRBJ1-4, with D unresolved. The germline V and J ends were trimmed by 5 bases and 7 bases, with 5 bases remaining between them. Germline values: CDR1 MNHNS, CDR2 SASEGT. CDR3 length: 11 residues. The CDR3 sequence: CASSTGEKLFF. DNA of the CDR3: TGTGCCAGCAGTACCGGTGAAAAACTGTTTTTT.

The chain carries TRBV5-1 and TRBJ2-5; TRBD2 matches 9 bases. Germline V CDR1 and CDR2: SGHRS, YFSETQ. V gave up 2 bases and J gave up 4 bases; unmatched junction bases: 15. This CDR3 contains 18 residues. The CDR3 region has the DNA TGCGCCAGCAGCTTACGTAGCGGGAGTATATGGGTCCGAGAGACCCAGTACTTC. Translation gives CASSLRSGSIWVRETQYF.

The V and J genes are TRBV7-6 and TRBJ1-4; D gene uncertain. This CDR3 is 12 amino acids long. Trimming shortened V by 5 bases and J by 7 bases, and 8 bases separated the two germline ends. The germline V gene encodes CDR1 SGHVS and CDR2 FNYEAQ. CDR3 DNA sequence: TGTGCCAGCAGCCCCTCAGGTGAAAAACTGTTTTTT. Translation gives CASSPSGEKLFF. Based on the CDR3 plus reference TRBV7-6 and TRBJ1-4, the full variable domain is GAGVSQSPRYKVTKRGQDVALRCDPISGHVSLYWYRQALGQGPEFLTYFNYEAQQDKSGLPNDRFSAERPEGSISTLTIQRTEQRDSAMYRCASSPSGEKLFFGSGTQLSVL.

This clone was counted a single time. The chain combines TRBV11-2 with TRBJ1-1, with 8 bases that match TRBD1. Germline lookup yields CDR1 SGHAT and CDR2 FQNNGV. This CDR3 region has 15 residues. Trimming at V came to 1 base and at J to 5 bases, leaving 6 bases not matched to a gene. This CDR3 reads CASSLVGQGRTEAFF. CDR3 coding DNA: TGTGCCAGCAGCTTAGTAGGACAGGGTCGTACTGAAGCTTTCTTT.

This rearrangement joins TRBV9 to TRBJ1-2, with 8 bases fitting TRBD1. V dropped 3 bases and J dropped 4; count of bases not matched to a gene: 14. CDR1 is SGDLS, CDR2 YYNGEE, per germline. The CDR3 has 17 amino acids. DNA for the CDR3: TGTGCCAGCAGCGGGGGGACAGGACTCCTTTCGGGCTATGGCTACACCTTC. Translation: CASSGGTGLLSGYGYTF.